The 9 T cell receptor beta chains in this list originate from one sample, sequenced in a study of blood T cells in healthy people across ages. The authors ran a second PCR of 7 to 11 cycles using a sample-barcoded 5' primer and a J-beta primer mix. MiXCR was run by TCRdb on the 5' RACE reads, yielding one entry per CDR3 protein. The profile shows fewer than 650,000 distinct CDR3 sequences, roughly a quarter of them singletons. These data were also reused for a study on T cells of mothers and their children.

The sample comprised blood. The receptors here all came from a boy aged 2 to 10 in good health.

The gene calls are TRBV12-3 or TRBV12-4 and TRBJ2-5; D not resolved. This CDR3 spans 15 amino acids. Trimming stripped 6 bases from V and 2 bases from J, with 16 bases between. This CDR3 reads CASSPTVGFQETQYF. The CDR3 DNA sequence: TGTGCCAGCAGCCCCACAGTGGGGTTTCAAGAGACCCAGTACTTC.

This clonotype was recorded a few times. The rearrangement joins TRBV28 to TRBJ1-2; D is unresolved. This CDR3 is 17 amino acids long. Trimming took 2 bases from V and 0 from J, leaving 16 bases between them. Germline V CDR1 and CDR2: MDHEN, SYDVKM. CDR3 sequence (DNA): TGTGCCAGCAGTTTAAAAGGGTCAGCACCTACTAACTATGGCTACACCTTC. Protein: CASSLKGSAPTNYGYTF.

This clonotype was counted only a few times. The chain couples TRBV5-1 to TRBJ2-2, with 13 bases identical to TRBD2. The CDR3 sequence is 19 residues long. The V gene end was trimmed by 0 bases and the J gene end by 1 base; junction bases not matched to a gene: 6. Germline CDR1 SGHRS, CDR2 YFSETQ. CDR3 nucleotide sequence: TGCGCCAGCAGCTTGGTACCCGGGACTAGCGGGAAGAACACCGGGGAGCTGTTTTTT. Its translation is CASSLVPGTSGKNTGELFF.

In its sample, this clonotype was seen a few times. The chain employs TRBV27 and TRBJ1-2; D ambiguous. Germline V CDR1 and CDR2: MNHEY, SMNVEV (reference sequence). This CDR3 contains 14 residues. V lost 5 bases and J 5 bases, leaving 15 bases between the germline ends. The CDR3 sequence is CASSLQKAGYGYTF. CDR3 bases: TGTGCCAGCAGTCTACAAAAAGCGGGGTATGGCTACACCTTC.

This clonotype was counted a few times. The rearrangement uses TRBV15 and TRBJ1-1, with a tentative D call TRBD1 (6 bases). This CDR3 is 15 amino acids long. In germline, CDR1 is LNHNV, CDR2 YYDKDF (reference sequence). V gave up 3 bases and J gave up 5 bases, with 16 bases separating them. The CDR3 protein is CATSSNRARSTEAFF. CDR3 nucleotide sequence: TGTGCCACCAGCAGTAACAGGGCCCGCAGTACTGAAGCTTTCTTT.

The rearrangement joins TRBV18 to TRBJ2-1; 8 bases match TRBD2. The CDR3 has 14 amino acids. Germline CDR1 reads KGHSH; CDR2 reads LQKENI. V was pared by 3 bases and J by 8 bases, with 6 bases of the junction left unmatched. The CDR3 reads CASSPEREFDEQFF. Written as DNA, the CDR3 is TGTGCCAGCTCACCTGAGCGGGAGTTCGATGAGCAGTTCTTC.

This clonotype came up a few times. The chain combines TRBV20-1 with TRBJ2-1; 8 nucleotides agree with TRBD2. V shed 1 base, J shed 5 bases, and the junction held 4 bases outside the gene matches. The CDR3 length is 14 residues. Germline-derived CDR1 and CDR2 are DFQATT and SNEGSKA (reference sequence). The CDR3 DNA reads as TGCAGTGCTAGAGTGAACGGGAGGGACAATGAGCAGTTCTTC. This translates into CSARVNGRDNEQFF.

The V call is TRBV4-2, the J call TRBJ2-3; 14 nucleotides match TRBD2. The length of the CDR3 is 18 residues. V dropped 3 bases and J dropped 2; count of bases not matched to a gene: 7. Germline CDR1 LGHNA, CDR2 YNFKEQ. This CDR3 reads CASSQKGLAGANTDTQYF. The CDR3 nucleotides read TGTGCCAGCAGCCAGAAGGGACTAGCGGGGGCGAACACAGATACGCAGTATTTT.

This chain uses TRBV30 with TRBJ2-5, with TRBD2 as a possible D gene (7 bases). The CDR3 extends over 13 amino acids. V gave up 8 bases and J gave up 2 bases, with 15 bases separating them. Germline-derived CDR1 and CDR2 are GTSNPN and SVGIG (reference sequence). The CDR3 coding sequence is TGTGCCCTCGGGGGGCCGAGGCAAGAGACCCAGTACTTC. Its protein product is CALGGPRQETQYF.